Following are 14 T cell receptor beta chains from one sample sequenced in a study of blood T cells in healthy people across ages. PCR was performed a second time for about 6 to 12 cycles using a sample-barcoded 5' primer and a J-beta primer mix. TCRdb re-derived calls from the 5' RACE reads in MiXCR, one entry per CDR3 protein. The sample has 550,000 to 650,000 distinct CDR3 sequences, 27% seen once; the top ten hold 3% to 4%. Separately, the same data were catalogued under a study of T cells of mothers and their children.

The sequenced material came from blood. The source is a boy aged 2 to 9 in good health.

The chain employs TRBV10-3 and TRBJ2-3, with 8 bases fitting TRBD2. The V segment lost 3 bases and the J segment 4 bases; nucleotides outside the gene matches: 9. Germline V CDR1 and CDR2: ENHRY, SYGVKD. The CDR3 consists of 16 residues. The CDR3 DNA reads as TGTGCCATCAGTGAAGGGGCGGGAGGTATGGCAGATACGCAGTATTTT. It is translated as CAISEGAGGMADTQYF.

This clonotype appeared a few times. The gene calls are TRBV25-1 and TRBJ2-5, with D possibly matching TRBD2 (6 bases). The assigned J gene may be wrong: the sequence end matches TRBJ2-7 better. Germline assignment: CDR1 MGHDK and CDR2 SYGVNS. The CDR3 runs 13 residues. Here the CDR3 DNA reads TGTGCCAGCAGTGAGGAGGGACCCTACGAGCAGTACTTC. As protein: CASSEEGPYEQYF.

This clonotype was seen ten or more times. Germline is not matched at one junction end, which may reflect a read error. V and J are TRBV12-3 or TRBV12-4 and TRBJ2-5; D gene uncertain. The CDR3 consists of 13 residues. The CDR3 spells CASSLGNQETQYF. The CDR3 nucleotides read TGCGCCAGCAGCTTGGGGAATCAAGAGACCCAGTACTTC.

This chain connects TRBV6-2 or TRBV6-3 to TRBJ2-2, with D possibly being TRBD2 (6 bases). Between the trimmed V and J ends, which lost 8 bases and 3 bases, there was a span of 13 bases. CDR3 length: 14 residues. The germline gives CDR1 MNHEY, CDR2 SVGEGT. The CDR3 DNA follows: TGTGCCAGCGGGGTAGCGGCCTACACCGGGGAGCTGTTTTTT. This sequence encodes CASGVAAYTGELFF.

In this sample, this clonotype turned up a few times. Lacking the conserved final phenylalanine or tryptophan, this CDR3 likely reflects a read error. V gene TRBV7-2 combines with J gene TRBJ2-5; the D gene is possibly TRBD1 (6 bases). The DNA end is more similar to TRBJ2-7, so the J call may be wrong. The CDR3 contains 15 residues. CDR1 is SGHTA and CDR2 is FQGNSA in the germline V gene. CDR3 sequence reads: CASSLGPGQSYEQYL. The CDR3 bases are TGTGCCAGCAGCTTAGGTCCGGGACAATCCTACGAGCAGTACCTC.

V is TRBV20-1 and J is TRBJ2-1; 9 bases fit TRBD2. CDR1 is DFQATT and CDR2 is SNEGSKA in the germline V gene (reference sequence). The V and J ends lost 3 bases and 2 bases, in that order; junction bases with no gene match: 8. This CDR3 is built from 16 residues. The CDR3 DNA follows: TGCAGTGCTAGGGGTGTGACTAGCGGTACCTACAATGAGCAGTTCTTC. This codes for CSARGVTSGTYNEQFF.

This clonotype was counted a few times. CDR3 in amino acids: CASRWTAQGGSYGYTF. The CDR3 coding sequence is TGTGCCAGCAGATGGACGGCCCAGGGCGGCTCGTACGGCTACACCTTC. V is TRBV25-1 and J is TRBJ1-2; TRBD1 might be the D (5 bases). This CDR3 spans 16 amino acids. CDR1 and CDR2 (germline): MGHDK, SYGVNS. The ends were cut back, 6 bases at V and 8 bases at J, with 25 bases in the middle.

The rearrangement uses TRBV7-2 and TRBJ2-2; a possible D gene is TRBD1 (5 bases). CDR1 SGHTA and CDR2 FQGNSA come from the germline V gene. The CDR3 runs 13 residues. The V gene lost 5 bases and the J gene lost 7 bases, with 11 bases spanning the gap. Here the CDR3 reads CASSQPGLGELFF. CDR3 sequence (DNA): TGTGCCAGCAGCCAACCAGGGCTCGGGGAGCTGTTTTTT.

CDR3 in DNA: TGTGCCAGCAGCCTAAGCGGGGGGGCCCACAATGAGCAGTTCTTC. It codes for CASSLSGGAHNEQFF. J is TRBJ2-1 and V is TRBV3-1; 10 bases line up with TRBD2. The CDR3 spans 15 residues. Germline CDR1 and CDR2: LGHDT and YNNKEL (reference sequence). The V and J ends lost 4 bases and 5 bases, in that order; junction bases with no gene match: 5.

This clonotype occurred once. V gene TRBV5-5 combines with J gene TRBJ2-7; perhaps TRBD2 as D (5 bases). With 10 bases removed from V and 3 bases from J, the gap between germline ends came to 20 bases. Per germline, CDR1 SGHKS and CDR2 YYEKEE (reference sequence). CDR3 length: 14 amino acids. The CDR3 protein is CAGGPYPGLYEQYF. The CDR3 bases are TGTGCCGGCGGGCCATACCCCGGGCTCTACGAGCAGTACTTC.

The J gene is TRBJ1-4, the V gene TRBV4-1, with D unresolved. Trimming left V 0 bases short and J 8 bases short, with 25 bases between. The CDR3 is 19 residues long. CDR1 MGHRA and CDR2 YSYEKL come from the germline V gene. CDR3 sequence (DNA): TGCGCCAGCAGCCAAGATCGAGGCCCCCTAGTCAAGGCGGCGGAAAAACTGTTTTTT. It encodes CASSQDRGPLVKAAEKLFF.

Points on this clonotype: The junction differs from germline at one of its ends, possibly a read error. V is TRBV7-2 and J is TRBJ2-5, with 13 bases identical to TRBD2. Germline V CDR1 and CDR2: SGHTA, FQGNSA. CDR3 size: 17 residues. The CDR3 sequence: CASSASLAGGPEGEQFF. CDR3 bases: TGTGCCAGCAGCGCCTCACTAGCGGGAGGGCCGGAGGGTGAGCAATTCTTC.

The J gene is TRBJ2-3, the V gene TRBV4-3; 8 nucleotides line up with TRBD1. This CDR3 is built from 14 residues. The germline CDR1 and CDR2 sequences are LGHNA and YSLEER. The V segment lost 4 bases and the J segment 1 base; nucleotides outside the gene matches: 1. This CDR3 is CASSRTGRTDTQYF. CDR3 bases: TGCGCCAGCAGCCGGACAGGGCGCACAGATACGCAGTATTTT.

J is TRBJ1-2 and V is TRBV12-3 or TRBV12-4; D might be TRBD1 (5 bases). V lost 7 bases to trimming and J lost 8 bases, with 14 bases between them. The CDR3 runs 12 residues. In DNA form, the CDR3 reads TGTGCCAGCACAGACGACTCAGGGGGCTACACCTTC. This gives the protein CASTDDSGGYTF.